This is a list of T cell receptor beta chains from one sample in a study of Graves' ophthalmopathy and Graves' hyperthyroidism. TCRdb processed the multiplex PCR reads anew with MiXCR; each CDR3 protein has one entry. The repertoire holds 600,000 to 700,000 distinct CDR3 sequences, with roughly 39% as singletons. The sequencing sample was made of peripheral blood. The source is an adult man with Graves' ophthalmopathy. Each CDR3 is given with its conserved first and last residue. A D gene is named only where the DNA matches it firmly. Clone size is shown for a subset of rows, as once, few, many or a class of expanded clone.

v_call	clone_size	d_call	j_call	cdr3_aa	cdr3_nt
TRBV20-1	.	.	TRBJ1-6	CSARTLGGEGSYNSPLHF	TGCAGTGCTAGAACCCTCGGCGGGGAAGGCTCCTATAATTCACCCCTCCACTTT
TRBV12-3/TRBV12-4	.	TRBD1	TRBJ2-5	CASSLGDRGLQETQYF	TGTGCCAGCAGCCTCGGGGACAGGGGGCTCCAAGAGACCCAGTACTTC
TRBV20-1	many	.	TRBJ1-1	CSALGSTEAFF	TGCAGTGCATTAGGGTCCACTGAAGCTTTCTTT
TRBV10-3	.	TRBD1	TRBJ2-7	CAISYAGTGTYF	TGTGCCATCAGTTACGCCGGGACAGGGACCTACTTC
TRBV24-1	.	TRBD1	TRBJ1-5	CATSDPGTDNNEPQHF	TGTGCCACCAGTGATCCCGGGACAGATAACAATGAGCCCCAGCATTTT
TRBV11-2	few	TRBD2	TRBJ2-7	CASSLEFSGSAEQYF	TGTGCCAGCAGCTTAGAGTTTAGCGGGAGCGCCGAGCAGTACTTC
TRBV29-1	many	.	TRBJ1-4	CSVGGTIGTNEKLFF	TGCAGCGTTGGAGGGACGATTGGGACTAATGAAAAACTGTTTTTT
TRBV7-9	once	.	TRBJ2-2	CASSYSGGGPSGSCFF	.
TRBV7-9	.	.	TRBJ1-4	CASSLLADPTNEKLFF	TGTGCCAGCAGCTTACTGGCAGATCCAACTAATGAAAAACTGTTTTTT
TRBV7-9	.	.	TRBJ2-3	CASSLIGDNVDTQYF	TGTGCCAGCAGCTTAATCGGGGATAACGTTGATACGCAGTATTTT
TRBV3-1	few	.	TRBJ1-6	CASSQSPDRFNSPLHF	TGTGCCAGCAGCCAGTCACCCGACAGGTTTAATTCACCCCTCCACTTT
TRBV4-3	few	.	TRBJ1-4	CASSQEGDRTNEKLFF	TGCGCCAGCAGCCAAGAAGGAGACAGAACTAATGAAAAACTGTTTTTT
TRBV19	few	.	TRBJ1-1	CASSYSGIQMNTEAFF	TGTGCCAGTAGCTACTCAGGGATACAAATGAACACTGAAGCTTTCTTT
TRBV5-1	.	.	TRBJ2-7	CASSLASYRDKAYEQYF	TGCGCCAGCAGCTTGGCTTCTTACCGGGACAAGGCCTACGAGCAGTACTTC
TRBV25-1	.	.	TRBJ2-3	CASSESRDYPTDTQYF	TGTGCCAGCAGTGAATCGAGGGATTACCCCACAGATACGCAGTATTTT
TRBV7-2	.	.	TRBJ1-5	CASSLDRWDIQHF	TGTGCCAGCAGCTTAGACCGGTGGGACATCCAGCATTTT
TRBV4-1	many	TRBD1	TRBJ2-7	CASSQTDGTGYEQYF	TGCGCCAGCAGCCAAACTGACGGGACAGGCTACGAGCAGTACTTC
TRBV12-3/TRBV12-4	.	.	TRBJ1-2	CASSKGVLAYDYTF	TGTGCCAGCAGTAAAGGGGTTTTGGCCTATGACTACACCTTC
TRBV24-1	.	TRBD1	TRBJ2-7	CATSEPTGTGGEQYF	TGTGCCACCAGTGAACCGACCGGGACAGGGGGTGAGCAGTACTTC
TRBV10-3	many	TRBD1	TRBJ1-5	CAISEYGTGQQPQHF	TGTGCCATCAGTGAATACGGGACAGGGCAACAGCCCCAGCATTTT
TRBV5-5	.	.	TRBJ1-1	CASMRVSAPATEAFF	TGTGCCTCCATGAGAGTGTCAGCGCCTGCCACTGAAGCTTTCTTT
TRBV9	many	.	TRBJ2-5	CASSRDGVTQYF	TGTGCCAGCAGCAGAGACGGAGTGACCCAGTACTTC
TRBV10-3	.	.	TRBJ2-7	CASSYGQEEQYF	TGTGCCAGCAGTTACGGGCAGGAAGAGCAGTACTTC
TRBV10-3	.	TRBD1	TRBJ1-6	CATADRDPPLHF	TGTGCCACAGCGGACAGGGACCCACCCCTCCACTTT
TRBV30	.	.	TRBJ2-7	CAWTRTAHEQYF	TGTGCCTGGACCAGGACAGCCCACGAGCAGTACTTC
TRBV6-1	few	.	TRBJ1-1	CASSDQGNTEAFF	TGTGCCAGCAGTGACCAGGGGAACACTGAAGCTTTCTTT
TRBV29-1	.	.	TRBJ1-1	CSAKRVRTEAFF	TGCAGCGCAAAACGTGTCAGGACTGAAGCTTTCTTT
TRBV6-5	few	TRBD1	TRBJ2-5	CASSLENRQGSPETQYF	TGTGCCAGCAGTCTTGAAAATCGACAGGGATCTCCAGAGACCCAGTACTTC
TRBV25-1	.	.	TRBJ1-4	CASSARAGVEEKLFF	TGTGCCAGCAGTGCTAGAGCCGGAGTTGAAGAAAAACTGTTTTTT
TRBV24-1	.	.	TRBJ1-5	CATSDGTSPDQPQHF	TGTGCCACCAGTGACGGGACAAGCCCAGATCAGCCCCAGCATTTT
TRBV10-3	.	.	TRBJ2-5	CATGKGETQYF	TGTGCCACAGGGAAAGGGGAGACCCAGTACTTC
TRBV20-1	many	.	TRBJ2-6	CSARRSSGANVLTF	TGCAGTGCCCGTAGAAGCTCTGGGGCCAACGTCCTGACTTTC
TRBV9	many	.	TRBJ1-2	CASSVEGEANYGYTF	TGTGCCAGCAGCGTAGAGGGGGAGGCTAACTATGGCTACACCTTC
TRBV29-1	.	TRBD1	TRBJ1-3	CSVTEGQNTIYF	TGCAGCGTTACTGAGGGACAGAACACCATATATTTT
TRBV7-9	.	.	TRBJ2-7	CASRSWTGSPSEQYF	TGTGCCAGCCGTTCATGGACGGGGTCCCCCTCCGAGCAGTACTTC
TRBV25-1	.	.	TRBJ2-5	CASRDSQDMGETQYF	TGTGCCAGCAGGGACAGCCAAGATATGGGAGAGACCCAGTACTTC
TRBV29-1	.	.	TRBJ1-3	CSVEEGKGNTIYF	TGCAGCGTTGAAGAGGGGAAAGGAAACACCATATATTTT
TRBV29-1	.	.	TRBJ2-2	CSVGGGRKSNSNTGELFF	TGCAGCGTGGGAGGTGGTCGCAAATCCAACTCGAACACCGGGGAGCTGTTTTTT
TRBV19	.	.	TRBJ2-4	CASSRNSGAKNIQYF	TGTGCCAGTAGTAGGAACTCGGGAGCCAAAAACATTCAGTACTTC
TRBV7-9	.	TRBD2	TRBJ2-7	CASSPEGGGPSYEQYF	TGTGCCAGCAGCCCAGAAGGCGGGGGGCCCTCCTACGAGCAGTACTTC
TRBV24-1	many	.	TRBJ1-2	CATSASGTSYTF	TGTGCCACCAGTGCCTCCGGGACCTCCTACACCTTC
TRBV27	.	.	TRBJ2-7	CASSSLGIGSYEQYF	TGTGCCAGCAGTTCTTTAGGGATTGGGTCCTACGAGCAGTACTTC
TRBV4-2	.	.	TRBJ2-5	CASSQEVRKETQYF	TGTGCCAGCAGCCAAGAAGTCAGAAAAGAGACCCAGTACTTC
TRBV10-3	.	.	TRBJ2-7	CAISISAGGAYEQYF	TGTGCCATCAGTATATCGGCAGGGGGGGCCTACGAGCAGTACTTC
TRBV19	few	.	TRBJ1-1	CASLRLDGQNTEAFF	TGTGCCAGTTTACGATTAGACGGCCAGAACACTGAAGCTTTCTTT
TRBV10-3	many	.	TRBJ1-5	CAISDSGTNNQPQHF	TGTGCCATCAGTGATTCCGGGACAAACAATCAGCCCCAGCATTTT
TRBV25-1	.	TRBD1	TRBJ1-6	CASSYGQVNQPLHF	TGTGCCAGCAGTTATGGACAGGTCAATCAGCCCCTCCACTTT
TRBV6-1	once	TRBD1	TRBJ2-2	CASSAEGAVTGELFF	TGTGCCAGCAGTGCAGAGGGGGCGGTGACCGGGGAGCTGTTTTTT
TRBV4-1	.	.	TRBJ2-7	CASSQAPPGSYEQYF	TGCGCCAGCAGCCAGGCCCCGCCAGGGAGCTACGAGCAGTACTTC
TRBV10-3	few	.	TRBJ2-7	CASSYFDYEQYF	TGTGCCAGCAGTTACTTCGACTACGAGCAGTACTTC
TRBV2	many	.	TRBJ1-1	CASSEAQGEAFF	TGTGCCAGCAGTGAAGCCCAGGGGGAAGCTTTCTTT
TRBV5-6	few	.	TRBJ2-5	CASSLVKGEETQYF	TGTGCCAGCAGCTTGGTAAAAGGGGAAGAGACCCAGTACTTC
TRBV12-3/TRBV12-4	.	.	TRBJ2-7	CASMGAYEQYF	TGTGCCAGCATGGGGGCCTACGAGCAGTACTTC
TRBV12-5	few	.	TRBJ2-7	CASGLRGSSYEQYF	TGTGCTAGTGGTTTACGTGGAAGCTCCTACGAGCAGTACTTC
TRBV20-1	many	.	TRBJ1-2	CSARRTEVYGYTF	TGCAGTGCTAGACGGACAGAAGTATATGGCTACACCTTC
TRBV7-2	many	.	TRBJ1-1	CASSITGYTEAFF	TGTGCCAGCAGCATTACAGGGTACACTGAAGCTTTCTTT
TRBV5-1	many	.	TRBJ1-1	CASSLGPGDTEAFF	TGCGCCAGCAGCTTGGGTCCAGGGGATACTGAAGCTTTCTTT
TRBV29-1	.	.	TRBJ1-2	CSLSGSYGYTF	TGCAGCTTATCTGGATCCTATGGCTACACCTTC